This T cell receptor beta chain was recorded in a study of blood T cell repertoires in COVID-19. The assay was immunoSEQ multiplex PCR, and TCRdb's table has in-frame clones only and misses some. This sample has 100,000 to 150,000 clones, with 80% to 85% found just once. CDR1 is MGHDK and CDR2 is SYGVNS in the germline V gene. J was trimmed by 3 bases and V by 2 bases; bases with no gene match: 3. The CDR3 loop spans 14 amino acids. This clonotype was obtained from a woman aged 50 to 65 with acute or convalescent COVID-19. The sequenced sample was peripheral blood. The chain recombines TRBV25-1 with TRBJ2-7, with 8 bases fitting TRBD1. CDR3 sequence reads: CASSEDGTGYEQYF. In DNA, the CDR3 is TGTGCCAGCAGTGAAGACGGGACAGGCTACGAGCAGTACTTC.